This T cell receptor beta chain originates from a study of metastatic and nonmetastatic thyroid tumors (dated by TCRdb to about 2020). Turning to the overall study: Repertoires from peripheral blood and from tumor or nodule tissue samples of malignant and benign thyroid patients were compared. On the study overall, not on this receptor specifically: TCR beta diversity was reported as significantly higher in malignant tumors than in benign nodules, in both blood and tumor samples.

None of the patients had been given any treatment before thyroid surgery. Using T-cell receptor beta sequencing, the researchers looked back retrospectively at clinical samples from patients, gathered between about 2012 and 2018. CDR1 and CDR2 were assigned from the germline V gene as LGHNT and FRNRAP. Compared with germline, V lacks 7 bases and J lacks 4 bases; bases without a gene match: 12. The CDR3 contains 17 residues, cysteine and phenylalanine counted. The entry retains the CDR3 DNA only, 51 bases that are in frame from base 1. This clone was counted many times. Its antigen is still unknown. Nothing much larger sits one base from this clone, and base qualities are not available. The library came from PCR. Data came from an Illumina HiSeq 4000. High-throughput sequencing was used to profile the CDR3 region of the TCR beta-chain in every patient. Processing in the source paper ran as follows. CDR3 differences across clinicopathological groups were used to build a classifier for discriminating distant-metastatic papillary thyroid cancer patients. Repertoire diversity was assessed with the Shannon index, and tumor-blood repertoire similarity with the Morisita-Horn index. The public sequencing data were trimmed at Q25 with fastp and processed into clonotypes with MiXCR by TCRdb, which kept only in-frame beta chains. The authors' filters were not applied to this entry. Across this sample there are about 7,300 clones, with around 3.3% seen only once. Together, the top ten hold 16% of the sample.

This sequence was found in a female donor with papillary thyroid cancer or a benign thyroid nodule (not recorded which). Some clones in this sample may be carry-over from other donors' samples. The sequenced sample was tumor tissue. The chain couples TRBV12-5 to TRBJ2-1, with 11 bases matching TRBD1. The sequenced DNA is TGTGCTAGTGTGAGGACAGGGGGCCCTAGCTGGTACAATGAGCAGTTCTTC. The encoded protein is CASVRTGGPSWYNEQFF.